This T cell receptor (beta chain) was sequenced in a study of T cell repertoires in cytomegalovirus infection. Study-wide context: Signatures in public TCR beta sequences pointed to both CMV infection and matching HLA type.

TCRdb analysed the reads with MiXCR anew, one entry per CDR3 protein. The table has around 55,000 distinct CDR3 sequences, around 18% seen once. Worth noting for this clonotype: Its antigen is as yet unknown.

V was clipped by 7 bases and J by 8 bases; unmatched bases: 5. The germline V gene encodes CDR1 SEHNR and CDR2 FQNEAQ (reference sequence). CDR3 length equals 13 residues. The material sequenced was CD8+ T cells from cultured PBMCs, taken from culture after CMV antigen stimulation. The chain links TRBV7-9 to TRBJ1-2, with 12 bases aligning to TRBD1. The receptor comes from a human donor in good health (CMV status not recorded). Some clones in this sample may be carry-over from other donors' samples. CDR3 bases: TGTGCCAGCAAGGGACAGGGGGCGCTGGGCTACACCTTC. It specifies CASKGQGALGYTF.